This TCR beta chain was sequenced in a study of blood T cell repertoires in COVID-19. For the study at large: Samples of COVID-19 (acute and convalescent) were obtained from the United States, Italy and Spain. The analysed material was cDNA or gDNA that came from T cells, B-cell-depleted T cells, or PBMCs.

Germline CDR1 is SQVTM and CDR2 is ANQGSEA. V gave up 4 bases and J gave up 0 bases, with 12 bases separating them. The CDR3 has 14 amino acids. Authors' processing steps: By means of reference gene primer amplification, nucleated cell counts were estimated. Assay used: immunoSEQ multiplex PCR; TCRdb lists only in-frame clones, some missing. V and J calls and clone size come straight from that table; D and trimming were deduced from the DNA. Here the sample spans approximately 49,000 clones, 84% being singletons. V and J are TRBV29-1 and TRBJ1-2; D is perhaps TRBD1 (5 bases). Specimen: peripheral blood. The source is a man aged 50 or older with acute or convalescent COVID-19. CDR3 nucleotide sequence: TGCAGCGTTGTATTTCAGGGATCTAACTATGGCTACACCTTC. Protein product: CSVVFQGSNYGYTF. The full variable domain, its missing parts supplied by reference TRBV29-1 and TRBJ1-2, is SAVISQKPSRDICQRGTSLTIQCQVDSQVTMMFWYRQQPGQSLTLIATANQGSEATYESGFVIDKFPISRPNLTFSTLTVSNMSPEDSSIYLCSVVFQGSNYGYTFGSGTRLTVV.